A selection of T cell receptor beta chains follows, all from one sample in a study of a mutant IDH1 vaccine in newly diagnosed glioma. Their cognate antigens are unknown. Generated by immunoSEQ multiplex PCR, the TCRdb table keeps only in-frame clones and is missing some. The table includes over 30,000 clones, about 86% detected once. This specimen was PBMCs, taken from a glioma patient whose treatment included an IDH1 peptide vaccine. These receptors were obtained from a man aged 25 to 40 with glioma. The CDR3 runs from the conserved cysteine through the conserved F or W. D genes are given only for firm matches. Where a row states a size, it is once, few, many or the class of an expanded clone; other rows omit it.

>TRBD2|TRBV29-1|TRBJ2-2|-
CSPCRLAGTGELFF
TGCAGCCCCTGTCGGCTAGCGGGTACCGGGGAGCTGTTTTTT
>TRBD2|TRBV5-1|TRBJ2-2|-
CASERGVTGELFF
TGCGCCAGCGAACGGGGGGTTACCGGGGAGCTGTTTTTT
>-|TRBV21-1|TRBJ2-7|-
CASSKRGLAHTYEQYF
TGTGCCAGCAGCAAACGAGGACTAGCGCATACCTACGAGCAGTACTTC
>-|TRBV18|TRBJ2-1|-
CASSPVRTQGRNEQFF
TGTGCCAGCTCACCAGTTCGGACACAGGGGAGGAATGAGCAGTTCTTC
>TRBD1|TRBV4-3|TRBJ1-6|-
CASSQDRTQSGKGADYNSPLHF
TGCGCCAGCAGCCAAGATCGTACACAGTCAGGGAAGGGGGCCGATTATAATTCACCCCTCCACTTT
>-|TRBV4-1|TRBJ1-1|-
CASSQFPGNTEAFF
TGCGCCAGCAGCCAATTTCCGGGGAACACTGAAGCTTTCTTT
>-|TRBV5-1|TRBJ1-4|-
CASSLDPVSEKLFF
TGCGCCAGCAGCTTGGACCCCGTGTCTGAAAAACTGTTTTTT
>TRBD2|TRBV5-1|TRBJ2-3|-
CASSGGTTERTDTQYF
TGCGCCAGCAGCGGAGGGACTACAGAACGCACAGATACGCAGTATTTT
>TRBD1|TRBV2|TRBJ2-7|-
CAIRKDRGYEQYF
TGTGCCATCAGGAAAGACAGGGGCTACGAGCAGTACTTC
>TRBD1|TRBV6-6|TRBJ1-2|-
CASSEGQGYSYTF
TGTGCCAGCAGTGAGGGACAGGGATATAGCTACACCTTC
>TRBD1|TRBV7-3|TRBJ1-2|-
CASSFGLGEGANGYTF
TGTGCCAGCAGCTTCGGTTTGGGTGAGGGGGCGAATGGCTACACCTTC
>-|TRBV12-5|TRBJ2-1|-
CASGLSGASYNEQFF
TGTGCTAGTGGTTTGTCGGGAGCTTCTTACAATGAGCAGTTCTTC
>-|TRBV28|TRBJ2-5|-
CASSSRGWANQETQYF
TGTGCCAGCAGCTCACGGGGCTGGGCAAACCAAGAGACCCAGTACTTC
>-|TRBV4-1|TRBJ1-1|few
CASSQEVGGNTEAFF
TGCGCCAGCAGCCAAGAAGTCGGAGGAAACACTGAAGCTTTCTTT
>TRBD1|TRBV6-5|TRBJ2-7|-
CASSRDRGREQYF
TGTGCCAGCAGTAGGGACAGGGGGCGGGAGCAGTACTTC
>-|TRBV29-1|TRBJ2-1|-
CSVPPVSYGTAMEDEQFF
TGCAGCGTCCCTCCCGTTAGTTACGGGACTGCTATGGAGGATGAGCAGTTCTTC
>TRBD2|TRBV30|TRBJ2-7|-
CAWSLADEQYF
TGTGCCTGGTCCCTAGCGGATGAGCAGTACTTC
>-|TRBV4-2|TRBJ1-1|-
CASSLKGNTEAFF
TGTGCCAGCAGCTTAAAGGGGAACACTGAAGCTTTCTTT
>TRBD2|TRBV10-2|TRBJ2-3|few
CASTASGRNRQYF
TGCGCCAGCACGGCTAGCGGGAGGAATAGGCAGTATTTT
>-|TRBV14|TRBJ1-1|-
CASSQELRVTEAFF
TGTGCCAGCAGCCAAGAATTACGGGTCACTGAAGCTTTCTTT
>-|TRBV30|TRBJ2-1|-
CAWSLDNGNEQFF
TGTGCCTGGAGTTTGGACAACGGCAATGAGCAGTTCTTC
>-|TRBV6-5|TRBJ2-3|-
CASMSGATDTQYF
TGTGCCAGCATGTCAGGGGCCACAGATACGCAGTATTTT
>TRBD1|TRBV5-4|TRBJ1-1|few
CASSFDRGDTEAFF
TGTGCCAGCAGCTTTGACAGGGGAGACACTGAAGCTTTCTTT
>-|TRBV28|TRBJ1-5|-
CASSYSMGGVGGNQPQHF
TGTGCCAGCAGCTACAGTATGGGAGGGGTTGGGGGCAATCAGCCCCAGCATTTT
>TRBD1|TRBV5-6|TRBJ2-7|few
CASSGTGLLYEQYF
TGTGCCAGCAGCGGGACAGGGTTGCTATACGAGCAGTACTTC
>-|TRBV5-4|TRBJ2-3|-
CASSWRARDTQYF
TGTGCCAGCAGCTGGCGGGCCCGGGATACGCAGTATTTT
>-|TRBV6-1|TRBJ2-7|once
CASSDPGNSYEQYF
TGTGCCAGCAGTGACCCCGGGAATTCCTACGAGCAGTACTTC
>-|TRBV29-1|TRBJ1-1|-
CSVGGGQVTEAFF
TGCAGCGTAGGCGGGGGGCAGGTCACTGAAGCTTTCTTT
>-|TRBV5-1|TRBJ1-3|-
CASSLALQSSGNTIYF
TGCGCCAGCAGCTTGGCCTTACAGAGCTCTGGAAACACCATATATTTT
>-|TRBV4-3|TRBJ2-6|-
CASSQERGSGANVLTF
TGCGCCAGCAGCCAAGAGCGGGGTTCTGGGGCCAACGTCCTGACTTTC
>-|TRBV5-6|TRBJ1-4|-
CASSFRASTNEKLFF
TGTGCCAGCAGCTTTAGGGCCTCAACTAATGAAAAACTGTTTTTT
>-|TRBV6-4|TRBJ2-1|-
CASSEDSSYNEQFF
TGTGCCAGCAGTGAGGACAGCTCCTACAATGAGCAGTTCTTC
>TRBD1|TRBV19|TRBJ1-5|few
CASSIGQGASRPQHF
TGTGCCAGTAGTATAGGACAGGGGGCAAGTAGGCCCCAGCATTTT
>TRBD1|TRBV30|TRBJ2-5|-
CAWSVGLGQQYF
TGTGCCTGGAGTGTAGGATTGGGACAGCAGTACTTC
>TRBD1|TRBV27|TRBJ2-3|-
CASSPRTGGRDTQYF
TGTGCCAGCAGTCCCCGGACAGGGGGTAGGGATACGCAGTATTTT
>TRBD1|TRBV2|TRBJ1-1|-
CARRDRDRGSSEAFF
TGTGCCCGCAGGGACCGGGACAGGGGTTCATCGGAGGCTTTCTTT
>-|TRBV5-1|TRBJ1-1|-
CASSLAPGENTEAFF
TGCGCCAGCAGCTTGGCCCCGGGAGAGAACACTGAAGCTTTCTTT
>-|TRBV5-4|TRBJ2-7|-
CASSSQGRSSYEQYF
TGTGCCAGCAGCTCCCAGGGGCGAAGCTCCTACGAGCAGTACTTC
>-|TRBV4-1|TRBJ2-2|-
CASSQTRTNTGELFF
TGCGCCAGCAGCCAGACTCGAACGAACACCGGGGAGCTGTTTTTT
>-|TRBV7-2|TRBJ1-3|once
CASSLLAAGDTIYF
TGTGCCAGCAGCTTATTGGCTGCCGGGGACACCATATATTTT
>-|TRBV7-3|TRBJ2-1|-
CASSLDSRGEQFF
TGTGCCAGCAGCTTAGACTCGCGCGGTGAGCAGTTCTTC
>TRBD1|TRBV6-5|TRBJ1-1|-
CASSKEGRGRTEAFF
TGTGCCAGCAGTAAGGAGGGTAGGGGGCGCACTGAAGCTTTCTTT
>TRBD1|TRBV25-1|TRBJ2-7|-
CASGGRTGGSEQYF
TGTGCCAGCGGAGGACGGACAGGGGGGTCCGAGCAGTACTTC
>-|TRBV15|TRBJ1-4|-
CATSRDKSGGNEKLFF
TGTGCCACCAGCAGAGATAAGAGTGGGGGTAATGAAAAACTGTTTTTT
>-|TRBV5-4|TRBJ1-1|-
CASSLGPRGTEAFF
TGTGCCAGCAGCTTGGGGCCGAGAGGCACTGAAGCTTTCTTT